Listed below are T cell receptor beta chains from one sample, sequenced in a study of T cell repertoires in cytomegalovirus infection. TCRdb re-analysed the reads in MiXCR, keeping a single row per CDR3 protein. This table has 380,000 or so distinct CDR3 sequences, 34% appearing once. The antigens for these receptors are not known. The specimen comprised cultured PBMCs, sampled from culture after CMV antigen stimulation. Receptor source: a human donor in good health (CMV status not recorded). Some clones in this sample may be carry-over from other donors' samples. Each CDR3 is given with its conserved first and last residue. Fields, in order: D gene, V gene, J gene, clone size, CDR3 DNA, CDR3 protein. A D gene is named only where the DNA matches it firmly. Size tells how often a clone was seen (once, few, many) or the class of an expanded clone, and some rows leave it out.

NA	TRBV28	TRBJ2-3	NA	TGTGCCAGCAGCCAGGACAACCCGGGGGGCACAGATACGCAGTATTTT	CASSQDNPGGTDTQYF
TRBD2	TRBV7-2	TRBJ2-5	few	TGTGCCAGCAGCTCCGTGACTAGCGGGAGTGGAGGGGAGACCCAGTACTTC	CASSSVTSGSGGETQYF
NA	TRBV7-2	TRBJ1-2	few	TGTGCCAGCAGCTTCGGCATCTATGGCTACACCTTC	CASSFGIYGYTF
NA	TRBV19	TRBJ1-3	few	TGTGCCAGTAGTCTCCAGGGTCAGGGCCCTGGAAACACCATATATTTT	CASSLQGQGPGNTIYF
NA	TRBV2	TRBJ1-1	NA	TGTGCCAGCACCACAGGAGCTAGGGCCACTGAAGCTTTCTTT	CASTTGARATEAFF
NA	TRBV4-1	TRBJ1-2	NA	TGCGCCAGCAGCCAACCGGGGGTGAACTATGGCTACACCTTC	CASSQPGVNYGYTF
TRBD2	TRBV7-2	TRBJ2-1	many	TGTGCCAGCAGCTTAAGGGCGACTAGCGGGAGTTCTAGCAATGAGCAGTTCTTC	CASSLRATSGSSSNEQFF
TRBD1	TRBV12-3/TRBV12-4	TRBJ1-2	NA	TGTGCCAGCAGATTGACAGGGCAGCATGGCTACACCTTC	CASRLTGQHGYTF
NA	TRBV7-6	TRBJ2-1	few	TGTGCCAGCAGCCCGGACAGCGATTCGTACAATGAGCAGTTCTTC	CASSPDSDSYNEQFF
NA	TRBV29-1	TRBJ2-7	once	TGCAGCGTTCTGAGCAGGGTAACATCCGAGCAGTACTTC	CSVLSRVTSEQYF
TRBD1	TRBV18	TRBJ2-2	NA	TGTGCCAGCTCACACCCCGGGACAGGGGCCACCGGGGAGCTGTTTTTT	CASSHPGTGATGELFF
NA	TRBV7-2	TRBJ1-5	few	TGTGCCAGCAGCTTATCGGGCCAGGCTCATCAGCCCCAGCATTTT	CASSLSGQAHQPQHF
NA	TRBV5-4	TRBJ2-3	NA	TGTGCCAGCAGGCCCTCCGGGACCATCATTAGTGCAGATACGCAGTATTTT	CASRPSGTIISADTQYF
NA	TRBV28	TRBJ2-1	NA	TGTGCCAGCAGTCTACTCGGCTTAGTGCAGTTCTTC	CASSLLGLVQFF
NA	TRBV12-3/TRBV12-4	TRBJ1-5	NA	TGTGCCAGCAGCCCTGGCTTTAGCAATCAGCCCCAGCATTTT	CASSPGFSNQPQHF
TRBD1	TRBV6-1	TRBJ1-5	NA	TGTGCCAGCAGCCCCGGGACAGTAACTAATAGCAATCAGCCCCAGCATTTT	CASSPGTVTNSNQPQHF
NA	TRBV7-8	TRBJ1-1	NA	TGTGCCAGCAGCCCTACAGGATATGAAGCTTTCTTT	CASSPTGYEAFF
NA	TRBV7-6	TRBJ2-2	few	TGTGCCAGCAGCTTAGAGGCGATAGCAACCACCGGGGAGCTGTTTTTT	CASSLEAIATTGELFF
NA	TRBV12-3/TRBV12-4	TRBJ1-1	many	TGTGCCAGCAGCCCCCAGATGAACACTGAAGCTTTCTTT	CASSPQMNTEAFF
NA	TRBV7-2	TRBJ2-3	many	TGTGCCAGCAGCTTACGTCAGAGCACAGATACGCAGTATTTT	CASSLRQSTDTQYF
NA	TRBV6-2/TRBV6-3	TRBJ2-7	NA	TGTGCCAGCAGTTATTACGCAGGTAGTTACGAGCAGTACTTC	CASSYYAGSYEQYF
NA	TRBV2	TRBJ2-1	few	TGTGCCAGCAGTGACGACGGGAGCTCCTACAATGAGCAGTTCTTC	CASSDDGSSYNEQFF
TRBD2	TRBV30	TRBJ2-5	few	TGTGCCTGGAAGGTAGCGGGAAAAGAGACCCAGTACTTC	CAWKVAGKETQYF
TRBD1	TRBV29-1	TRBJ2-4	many	TGCAGCGCCTCGACAGGGGCGAACATTCAGTACTTC	CSASTGANIQYF
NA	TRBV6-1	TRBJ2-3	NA	TGTGCCAGCAGTGAACCGAACAGGGCGGATACGCAGTATTTT	CASSEPNRADTQYF
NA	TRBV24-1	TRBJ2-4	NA	TGTGCCACCAGTGACCCGGGACGGCTAAACATTCAGTACTTC	CATSDPGRLNIQYF
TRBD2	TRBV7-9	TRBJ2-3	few	TGTGCCAGCAGCTTCCCCCGGGGGGACACAGATACGCAGTATTTT	CASSFPRGDTDTQYF
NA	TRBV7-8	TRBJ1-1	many	TGTGCCAGCAGCCCAGGGACGAACACTGAAGCTTTCTTT	CASSPGTNTEAFF
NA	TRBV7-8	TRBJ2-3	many	TGTGCCAGCAGCTCGCCTTTCGATACGCAGTATTTT	CASSSPFDTQYF
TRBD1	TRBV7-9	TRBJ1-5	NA	TGTGCCAGCAGCTTAGTGACAGGGAATCATGGCAATCAGCCCCAGCATTTT	CASSLVTGNHGNQPQHF
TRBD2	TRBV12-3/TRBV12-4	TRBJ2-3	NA	TGTGCCAGCAACAGACTAGCGGGAGTGGGAGATACGCAGTATTTT	CASNRLAGVGDTQYF
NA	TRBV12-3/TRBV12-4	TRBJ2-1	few	TGTGCCAGCAGTTTTAGGGGATTTTACAATGAGCAGTTCTTC	CASSFRGFYNEQFF
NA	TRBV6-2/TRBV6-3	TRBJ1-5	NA	TGTGCCAGCAGGCCAACCGGTTGGGGATTGCATCAGCCCCAGCATTTT	CASRPTGWGLHQPQHF
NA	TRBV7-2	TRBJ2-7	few	TGTGCCAGCAGCTCTACGGGCACTTACGAGCAGTACTTC	CASSSTGTYEQYF
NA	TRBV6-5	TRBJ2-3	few	TGTGCCAGCAGTTACTCGAATGTGCCCACAGATACGCAGTATTTT	CASSYSNVPTDTQYF
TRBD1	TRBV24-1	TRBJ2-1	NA	TGTGCCACCAGTGATTCAGGGGGTTACAATGAGCAGTTCTTC	CATSDSGGYNEQFF